This T cell receptor beta chain stems from a study of early T cells in non-severe SARS-CoV-2 infection. Study-level background: Unpaired chains resulted from sequencing bulk RNA of unsorted whole blood. Study-wide points: Database matching using VDJdb favored anti-spike CD8 responses, with private and CD4 specificities left missing.

The sample holds a few counts of this clonotype. The antigen remains unidentified. Attachment of unique molecular identifiers was made to individual cDNA molecules. TCRdb redid the calling of the 5' RACE reads with MiXCR, one entry per CDR3 protein. The sample lists about 130,000 distinct CDR3 sequences, about 15% occurring once. Sequenced material: whole blood. The origin of this receptor is an adult who was a healthcare worker with PCR-confirmed SARS-CoV-2 infection or an uninfected control (not recorded which).

The CDR3 loop reads CASSLGGLSNEQYF. CDR3 bases: TGTGCCAGCAGTTTAGGGGGGCTATCCAACGAGCAGTACTTC. This chain joins TRBV12-3 or TRBV12-4 and TRBJ2-7, with a possible D match to TRBD1 (6 bases). V was shortened by 1 base and J by 5 bases, with 12 bases between the two germline ends. CDR3 length equals 14 residues.